This TCR beta chain was identified during a study of CD8+ T cells in alopecia areata. TCR sequencing used cDNA made by reverse transcription of extracted RNA. Sequenced by immunoSEQ multiplex PCR; TCRdb stores in-frame clones only, minus some. Here the sample spans 1,500 to 2,500 clones, 77% being singletons. Treatment indicated: oral pan-JAK inhibitor, 5-10 mg twice daily. Those with alopecia areata gave lesional scalp punch biopsies and peripheral blood. This clone was counted a few times. The CDR3 spans 12 residues. Per the germline V gene, CDR1 is SGHRS and CDR2 is YFSETQ. V shed 9 bases and J shed 5 bases, with 14 bases lying between them.

The clonotype comes from a human donor with alopecia areata. The sequencing used skin, collected at approximately week 44, from a patient treated with tofacitinib. The chain employs TRBV5-1 and TRBJ2-5; TRBD1 is a possible D gene (6 bases). The chain's CDR3 is CAILQGPETQYF. The CDR3 DNA follows: TGCGCCATCCTACAGGGCCCGGAGACCCAGTACTTC. Full variable domain (missing parts from reference TRBV5-1 and TRBJ2-5): KAGVTQTPRYLIKTRGQQVTLSCSPISGHRSVSWYQQTPGQGLQFLFEYFSETQRNKGNFPGRFSGRQFSNSRSEMNVSTLELGDSALYLCAILQGPETQYFGPGTRLLVL.